The 22 T cell receptor beta chains below come from one sample, sequenced in a study of blood T cells in healthy people across ages. Through a sample-barcoded 5' primer and a J-beta primer mix, a second PCR was run for about 6 to 11 cycles. Each CDR3 protein is one row after TCRdb ran MiXCR on the 5' RACE reads. The data show 850,000 to 1,100,000 distinct CDR3 sequences, less than 45% seen once. The source material was blood. The source of these receptors is a man younger than 35 in good health.

This chain connects TRBV20-1 to TRBJ1-2; 7 bases map to TRBD1. Germline CDR1 is DFQATT and CDR2 is SNEGSKA (reference sequence). The CDR3 sequence is 11 residues long. J lost 10 bases, V lost 6 bases, and 8 bases had no gene match. This chain's CDR3 is CSANRDSDYTF. DNA of the CDR3: TGCAGTGCCAACCGGGACAGTGACTACACCTTC.

The gene calls are TRBV28 and TRBJ2-4; no definite D call. Germline values: CDR1 MDHEN, CDR2 SYDVKM. The CDR3 is 12 amino acids. Between the trimmed V and J ends, which lost 3 bases and 13 bases, there was a span of 13 bases. As DNA, the CDR3 is TGTGCCAGCAGTTTGGGCGGAATGCAGCAGTACTTC. Its protein product is CASSLGGMQQYF.

The gene calls are TRBV5-6 and TRBJ2-1; weak D call: TRBD1 (6 bases). The ends were cut back, 5 bases at V and 5 bases at J, with 17 bases in the middle. CDR3 length: 15 residues. CDR1 and CDR2 from the germline V gene are SGHDT and YYEEEE. The chain's CDR3 is CASRYTGKGDNEQFF. The CDR3 DNA sequence: TGTGCCAGCAGGTATACAGGGAAAGGGGACAATGAGCAGTTCTTC. Full variable domain (rest looked up from reference TRBV5-6 and TRBJ2-1): DAGVTQSPTHLIKTRGQQVTLRCSPKSGHDTVSWYQQALGQGPQFIFQYYEEEERQRGNFPDRFSGHQFPNYSSELNVNALLLGDSALYLCASRYTGKGDNEQFFGPGTRLTVL.

The rearrangement uses TRBV28 and TRBJ2-7; D remains ambiguous. CDR1 and CDR2 (germline): MDHEN, SYDVKM. CDR3 length equals 12 residues. The V end was cut by 2 bases, the J end by 6 bases, with 8 bases between. The CDR3 DNA is TGTGCCAGCAGTTTAGGTAGAAGCGAGCAGTACTTC. Its protein product is CASSLGRSEQYF.

Only a few counts were recorded for this clonotype. The genes are TRBV7-8 and TRBJ1-1, with 8 nucleotides matching TRBD1. V lost 8 bases, J lost 5 bases, and 22 bases stayed unmatched. Germline CDR1 is SGHVS and CDR2 is FQNEAQ. The CDR3 runs to 18 residues. The CDR3 spells CASLPYRFDRGRKTEAFF. CDR3 bases: TGTGCCAGCTTACCTTACCGTTTCGACAGGGGAAGGAAGACTGAAGCTTTCTTT.

This clonotype was counted between two and nine times. The chain couples TRBV25-1 to TRBJ1-2; unclear D gene. Trimming removed 5 bases at V and 6 bases at J, with 19 bases between. The CDR3 sequence is 15 residues long. Germline V lookup: CDR1 MGHDK, CDR2 SYGVNS. CDR3 residues: CASSHPIGRGNGYTF. DNA for the CDR3: TGTGCCAGCAGTCACCCAATAGGGCGGGGTAATGGCTACACCTTC.

This clonotype has a handful of counts. The chain combines TRBV30 with TRBJ1-1; TRBD1 might be the D (6 bases). The V and J ends lost 3 bases and 7 bases respectively, with 12 bases between them. From germline, CDR1 is GTSNPN and CDR2 SVGIG (reference sequence). The CDR3 covers 12 residues. For the CDR3, the DNA is TGTGCCTGGAGAGGCGGGGGCAGTGAAGCTTTCTTT. It translates to CAWRGGGSEAFF.

The J gene is TRBJ2-4, the V gene TRBV10-3; D tentatively fits TRBD1 or TRBD2 (5 bases each). The length of the CDR3 is 15 residues. Germline V gene data show CDR1 as ENHRY and CDR2 as SYGVKD. V dropped 6 bases and J dropped 1 base, with 13 bases sitting between them. CDR3 residues: CAISLGEVAKNIQYF. The CDR3 DNA is TGTGCCATCAGCCTGGGGGAAGTGGCCAAAAACATTCAGTACTTC.

Concerning this clonotype: One end of the junction is discordant with germline, which a read error may explain. V and J are TRBV9 and TRBJ2-3, with D perhaps being TRBD1 or TRBD2 (5 bases each). Germline loops: CDR1 SGDLS, CDR2 YYNGEE. The CDR3 consists of 14 residues. The CDR3 nucleotides read TGTGCCAGCAGCCGTGGGACCAGCACAGATGCGCAGTATTTT. Protein product: CASSRGTSTDAQYF. The variable domain in full, completed from reference TRBV9 and TRBJ2-3, reads DSGVTQTPKHLITATGQRVTLRCSPRSGDLSVYWYQQSLDQGLQFLIQYYNGEERAKGNILERFSAQQFPDLHSELNLSSLELGDSALYFCASSRGTSTDAQYFGPGTRLTVL.

The chain links TRBV7-3 to TRBJ2-1; 9 bases are a match to TRBD1. After removal of 7 bases from V and 7 bases from J, the junction contained 8 bases not matched to a gene. This CDR3 is built from 14 residues. Germline CDR1 reads SGHTA; CDR2 reads FQGTGA. The CDR3 here is CASTKETGGNEQFF. DNA for the CDR3: TGTGCCAGCACCAAAGAGACAGGGGGAAATGAGCAGTTCTTC.

The J gene is TRBJ2-1, the V gene TRBV7-6; tentatively, D is TRBD2 (5 bases). Germline loops: CDR1 SGHVS, CDR2 FNYEAQ. The CDR3 is made up of 15 amino acids. Trimming took 5 bases from V and 4 from J, leaving 15 bases between them. Here the CDR3 reads CASSQDLSGYNEQFF. CDR3 in DNA: TGTGCCAGCAGCCAGGACTTATCCGGGTACAATGAGCAGTTCTTC.

The chain links TRBV20-1 to TRBJ2-1; 7 bases match TRBD1. The CDR3 runs to 14 residues. Trimming cost V 6 bases and J 5 bases; bases outside gene matches: 10. CDR1 and CDR2 (germline): DFQATT, SNEGSKA (reference sequence). The CDR3 nucleotides read TGCAGTGCCGCCTGGGACAGCCTTAACAATGAGCAGTTCTTC. Protein: CSAAWDSLNNEQFF.

J is TRBJ2-3 and V is TRBV4-1; 7 bases are shared with TRBD2. Per germline, CDR1 MGHRA and CDR2 YSYEKL. CDR3 size: 17 residues. The V segment lost 1 base and the J segment 2 bases; nucleotides outside the gene matches: 9. The chain's CDR3 is CASSQVFGLADTDTQYF. CDR3 nucleotides: TGCGCCAGCAGCCAAGTTTTCGGGCTAGCGGACACAGATACGCAGTATTTT.

This clonotype was counted a few times. This chain links TRBV6-2 or TRBV6-3 with TRBJ2-7; 7 nucleotides align to TRBD1. The CDR3 runs 14 residues. With 6 bases clipped from V and 9 bases from J, the junction kept 14 bases outside the gene matches. The germline V gene has CDR1 MNHEY and CDR2 SVGEGT. CDR3 region: CASSRARQGPRQYF. Here the CDR3 DNA reads TGTGCCAGCAGCCGTGCCCGACAGGGTCCTAGGCAGTACTTC.

J is TRBJ1-2 and V is TRBV6-6, with D possibly being TRBD1 (6 bases). Germline CDR1 reads MNHNY; CDR2 reads SVGAGI (reference sequence). The CDR3 extends over 13 amino acids. Trimming shortened V by 5 bases and J by 8 bases, and 15 bases separated the two germline ends. As DNA, the CDR3 is TGTGCCAGCAGTCCGACACAGGGTGCCGGCTACACCTTC. Encoded protein: CASSPTQGAGYTF.

This clonotype was counted only a few times. The rearrangement joins TRBV12-3 or TRBV12-4 to TRBJ1-2, with 7 nucleotides matching TRBD1. The CDR3 extends over 15 amino acids. V dropped 6 bases and J dropped 4; count of bases not matched to a gene: 11. The CDR3 DNA reads TGTGCCAGCAGCGACTCCGGGACAGCCTCCTATGGCTACACCTTC. This sequence encodes CASSDSGTASYGYTF.

This clonotype was seen only a few times. The chain has TRBV5-1 and TRBJ1-4, with D tentatively TRBD1 (5 bases). With 4 bases removed from V and 6 bases from J, the gap between germline ends came to 16 bases. The CDR3 length is 15 residues. Looked up from germline, CDR1 is SGHRS and CDR2 is YFSETQ. In DNA form, the CDR3 reads TGCGCCAGCAGCGCGATACTCGGGACGGATGAAAAACTGTTTTTT. This codes for CASSAILGTDEKLFF.

The rearrangement joins TRBV20-1 to TRBJ1-2; D is ambiguous. The V end lost 0 bases, the J end lost 4 bases, and 6 bases lay between the germline ends. This CDR3 has 12 amino acids. Per germline, CDR1 DFQATT and CDR2 SNEGSKA (reference sequence). CDR3 sequence: CSARDGSYGYTF. The CDR3, as DNA: TGCAGTGCTAGAGATGGCAGCTATGGCTACACCTTC.

The chain couples TRBV4-3 to TRBJ1-2; no clear D gene. The CDR3 length is 14 residues. The germline V gene has CDR1 LGHNA and CDR2 YSLEER. Trimming removed 0 bases from V and 7 bases from J, with 12 bases in between. CDR3 bases: TGCGCCAGCAGCCAAGAGGAGGGCGCCGGTGGCTACACCTTC. This sequence encodes CASSQEEGAGGYTF.

A few counts support this clonotype. The rearrangement joins TRBV4-3 to TRBJ2-3; TRBD2 matches 9 bases. Unmatched junction bases numbered 2, after V lost 0 bases and J lost 4 bases. Germline assignment: CDR1 LGHNA and CDR2 YSLEER. This CDR3 has 15 residues. As DNA, the CDR3 is TGCGCCAGCAGCCAAGATACTAGCGGGTCAGATACGCAGTATTTT. This gives the protein CASSQDTSGSDTQYF.

This clonotype was recorded many times. The chain links TRBV20-1 to TRBJ2-7; tentative D call: TRBD1 (5 bases). CDR1 and CDR2 (germline): DFQATT, SNEGSKA (reference sequence). This CDR3 is 13 amino acids long. V shed 5 bases and J shed 0 bases, with 11 bases lying between them. CDR3 sequence: CSAYGHSSYEQYF. For the CDR3, the DNA is TGCAGTGCTTACGGACACAGCTCCTACGAGCAGTACTTC.

This clonotype was seen only once. This sequence may be a read error, since a much larger clone differs from it by one base. The chain recombines TRBV11-3 with TRBJ2-7; D call uncertain. The DNA end is a closer match to TRBJ2-5, so the J assignment may be wrong. Germline loops: CDR1 SGHNT, CDR2 YENEEA. The CDR3 runs to 13 residues. The CDR3 DNA sequence: TGTGCCGGCAGCTTAGAAGTTGGTGAGACCCAGTACTTC. This gives the protein CAGSLEVGETQYF.